This T cell receptor beta chain was documented in a study of blood T cell repertoires in COVID-19. Some clones are missing from TCRdb's copy, which holds only in-frame ones; the method was immunoSEQ multiplex PCR. The sample holds over 250,000 clones, around 80% seen once. Donors were grouped by their self-reported clinical history. The V segment lost 6 bases and the J segment 0 bases; nucleotides outside the gene matches: 5. The germline CDR1 and CDR2 sequences are SNHLY and FYNNEI. The CDR3 is made up of 15 amino acids. The clonotype comes from a young man with acute COVID-19. What was sequenced was PBMCs or T cells enriched from blood (not recorded which). The chain carries TRBV2 and TRBJ1-2; 9 nucleotides match TRBD1. The CDR3 spells CASRPGTGTNYGYTF. In DNA, the CDR3 is TGTGCCAGCAGGCCCGGGACAGGGACTAACTATGGCTACACCTTC. The full variable domain, completed using reference TRBV2 and TRBJ1-2, is EPEVTQTPSHQVTQMGQEVILRCVPISNHLYFYWYRQILGQKVEFLVSFYNNEISEKSEIFDDQFSVERPDGSNFTLKIRSTKLEDSAMYFCASRPGTGTNYGYTFGSGTRLTVV.